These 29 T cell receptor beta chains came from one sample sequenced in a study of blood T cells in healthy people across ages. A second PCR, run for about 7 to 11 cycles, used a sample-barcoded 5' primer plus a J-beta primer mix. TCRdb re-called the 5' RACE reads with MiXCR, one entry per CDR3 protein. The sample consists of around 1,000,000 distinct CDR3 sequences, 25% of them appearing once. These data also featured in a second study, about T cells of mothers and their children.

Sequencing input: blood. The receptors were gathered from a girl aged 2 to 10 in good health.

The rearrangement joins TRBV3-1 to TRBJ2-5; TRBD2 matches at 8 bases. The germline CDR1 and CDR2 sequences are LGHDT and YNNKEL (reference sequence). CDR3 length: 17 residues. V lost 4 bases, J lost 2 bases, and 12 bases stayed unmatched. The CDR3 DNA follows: TGTGCCAGCAGCCCCCCCGTCAGCGGGAGAAGACAAGAGACCCAGTACTTC. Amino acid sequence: CASSPPVSGRRQETQYF.

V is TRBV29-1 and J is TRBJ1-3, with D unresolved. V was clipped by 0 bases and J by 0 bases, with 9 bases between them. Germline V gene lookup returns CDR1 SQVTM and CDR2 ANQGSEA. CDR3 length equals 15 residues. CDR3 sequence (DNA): TGCAGCGTTGAAGATCATGGTCTCTCTGGAAACACCATATATTTT. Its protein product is CSVEDHGLSGNTIYF.

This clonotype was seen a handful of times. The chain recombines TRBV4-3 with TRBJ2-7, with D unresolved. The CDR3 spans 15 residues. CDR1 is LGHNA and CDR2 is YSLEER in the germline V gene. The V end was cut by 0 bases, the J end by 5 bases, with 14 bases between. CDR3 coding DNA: TGCGCCAGCAGCCAAGATAGGTGGGCTTCCAACGAGCAGTACTTC. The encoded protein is CASSQDRWASNEQYF.

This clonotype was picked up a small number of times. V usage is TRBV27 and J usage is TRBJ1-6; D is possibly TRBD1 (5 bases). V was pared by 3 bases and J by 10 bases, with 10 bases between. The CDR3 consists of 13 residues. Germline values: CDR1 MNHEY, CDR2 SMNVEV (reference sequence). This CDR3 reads CASSFGGGSPLHF. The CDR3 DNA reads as TGTGCCAGCAGTTTTGGGGGGGGATCACCCCTCCACTTT.

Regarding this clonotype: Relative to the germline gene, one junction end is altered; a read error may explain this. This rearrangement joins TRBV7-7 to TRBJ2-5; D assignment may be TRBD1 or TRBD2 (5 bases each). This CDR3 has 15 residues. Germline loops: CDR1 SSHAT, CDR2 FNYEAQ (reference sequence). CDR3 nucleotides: TGTGCTAGCAGCTTCGGGGCGACGTTTCAAGAGACCCAGTACTTC. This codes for CASSFGATFQETQYF.

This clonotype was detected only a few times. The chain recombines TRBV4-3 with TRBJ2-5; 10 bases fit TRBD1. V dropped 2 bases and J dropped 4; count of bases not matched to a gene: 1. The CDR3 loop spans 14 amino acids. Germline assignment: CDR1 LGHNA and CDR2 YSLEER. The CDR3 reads CASSQRTGGETQYF. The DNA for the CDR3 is TGCGCCAGCAGCCAACGGACAGGGGGAGAGACCCAGTACTTC.

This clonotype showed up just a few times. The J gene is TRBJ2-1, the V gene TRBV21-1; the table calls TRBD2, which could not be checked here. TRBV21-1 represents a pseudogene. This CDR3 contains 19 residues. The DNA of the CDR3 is TGTGCCAGCAGCAAAGTTTCCCTAGCGGGGTTTGGATCCTACAATGAGCAGTTCTTC. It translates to CASSKVSLAGFGSYNEQFF.

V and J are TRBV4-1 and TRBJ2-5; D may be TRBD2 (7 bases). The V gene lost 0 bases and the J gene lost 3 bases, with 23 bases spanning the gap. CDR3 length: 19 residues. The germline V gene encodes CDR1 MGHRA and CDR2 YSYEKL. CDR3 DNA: TGCGCCAGCAGCCAAGATAGGTTCAGTTTAGGGGGGGCCGAAGAGACCCAGTACTTC. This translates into CASSQDRFSLGGAEETQYF.

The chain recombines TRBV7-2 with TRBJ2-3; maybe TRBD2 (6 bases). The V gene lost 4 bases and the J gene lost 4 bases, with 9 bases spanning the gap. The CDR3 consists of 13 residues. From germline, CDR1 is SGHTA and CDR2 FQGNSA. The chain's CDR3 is CASSSGVPDTQYF. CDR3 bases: TGTGCCAGCAGCTCGGGGGTTCCAGATACGCAGTATTTT.

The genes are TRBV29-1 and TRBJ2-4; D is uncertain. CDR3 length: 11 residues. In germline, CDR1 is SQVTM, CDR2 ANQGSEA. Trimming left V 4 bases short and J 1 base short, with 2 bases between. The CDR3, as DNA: TGCAGCGTTGCGGCCAAAAACATTCAGTACTTC. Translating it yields CSVAAKNIQYF.

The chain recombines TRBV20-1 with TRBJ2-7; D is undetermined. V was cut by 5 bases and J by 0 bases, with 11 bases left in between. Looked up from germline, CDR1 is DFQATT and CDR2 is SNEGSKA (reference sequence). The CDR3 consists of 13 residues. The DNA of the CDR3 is TGCAGTGCTGTACGATATAACTCCTACGAGCAGTACTTC. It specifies CSAVRYNSYEQYF.

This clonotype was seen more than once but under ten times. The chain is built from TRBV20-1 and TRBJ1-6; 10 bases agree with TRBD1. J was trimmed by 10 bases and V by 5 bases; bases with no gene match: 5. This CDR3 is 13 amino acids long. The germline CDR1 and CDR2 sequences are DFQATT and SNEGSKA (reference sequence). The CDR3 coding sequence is TGCAGTGCTCCCGGGACAGGGGACTCACCCCTCCACTTT. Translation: CSAPGTGDSPLHF.

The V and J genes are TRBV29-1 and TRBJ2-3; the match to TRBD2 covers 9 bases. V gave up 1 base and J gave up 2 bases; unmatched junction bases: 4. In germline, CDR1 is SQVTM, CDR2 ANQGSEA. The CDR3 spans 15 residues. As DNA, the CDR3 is TGCAGCGTTGAAGTTAGCGGGGGTTCCACAGATACGCAGTATTTT. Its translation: CSVEVSGGSTDTQYF.

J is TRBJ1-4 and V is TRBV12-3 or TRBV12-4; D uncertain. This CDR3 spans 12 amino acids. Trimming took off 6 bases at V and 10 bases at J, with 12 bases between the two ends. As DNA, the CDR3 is TGTGCCAGCAGAATGGTCGCGGGAAAACTGTTTTTT. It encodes CASRMVAGKLFF.

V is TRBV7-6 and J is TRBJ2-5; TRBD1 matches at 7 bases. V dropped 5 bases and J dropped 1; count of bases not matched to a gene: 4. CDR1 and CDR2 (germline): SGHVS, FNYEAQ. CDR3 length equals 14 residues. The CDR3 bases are TGTGCCAGCAGCCCCTGGGACAGCCAAGAGACCCAGTACTTC. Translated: CASSPWDSQETQYF.

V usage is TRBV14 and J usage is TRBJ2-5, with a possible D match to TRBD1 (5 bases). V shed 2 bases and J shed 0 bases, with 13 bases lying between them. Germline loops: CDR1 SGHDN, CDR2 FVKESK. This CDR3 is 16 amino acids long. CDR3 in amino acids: CASSQSVTGDQETQYF. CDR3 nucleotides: TGTGCCAGCAGCCAATCAGTCACAGGCGACCAAGAGACCCAGTACTTC. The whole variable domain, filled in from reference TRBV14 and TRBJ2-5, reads EAGVTQFPSHSVIEKGQTVTLRCDPISGHDNLYWYRRVMGKEIKFLLHFVKESKQDESGMPNNRFLAERTGGTYSTLKVQPAELEDSGVYFCASSQSVTGDQETQYFGPGTRLLVL.

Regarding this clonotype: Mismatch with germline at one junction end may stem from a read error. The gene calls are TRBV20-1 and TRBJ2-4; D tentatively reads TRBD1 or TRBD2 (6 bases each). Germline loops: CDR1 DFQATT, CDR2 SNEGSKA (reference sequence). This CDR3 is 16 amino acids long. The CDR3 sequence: CSPRDPTRGARNIQYF. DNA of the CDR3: TGCAGTCCTAGGGACCCGACAAGGGGGGCCAGAAACATTCAGTACTTC.

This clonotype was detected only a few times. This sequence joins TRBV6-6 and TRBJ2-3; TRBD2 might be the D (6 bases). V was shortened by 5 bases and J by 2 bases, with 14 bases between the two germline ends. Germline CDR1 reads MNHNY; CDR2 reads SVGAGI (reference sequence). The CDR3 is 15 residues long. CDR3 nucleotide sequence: TGTGCCAGCAGTCATATCGCGGGGTTCACAGATACGCAGTATTTT. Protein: CASSHIAGFTDTQYF.

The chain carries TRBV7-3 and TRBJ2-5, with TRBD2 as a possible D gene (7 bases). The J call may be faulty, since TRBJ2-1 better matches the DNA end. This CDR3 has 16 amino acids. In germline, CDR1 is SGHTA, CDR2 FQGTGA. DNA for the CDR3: TGTGCCAGCAGCTTATCAGGGGCGGGAGACCACAATGAGCAGTTCTTC. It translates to CASSLSGAGDHNEQFF.

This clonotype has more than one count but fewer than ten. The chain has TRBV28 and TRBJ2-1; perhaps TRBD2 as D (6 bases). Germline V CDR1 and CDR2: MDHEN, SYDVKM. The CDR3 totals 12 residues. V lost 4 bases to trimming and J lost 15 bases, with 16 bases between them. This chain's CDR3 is CASSSAGRNGFF. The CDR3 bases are TGTGCCAGCAGTTCAGCAGGGAGGAATGGGTTCTTC.

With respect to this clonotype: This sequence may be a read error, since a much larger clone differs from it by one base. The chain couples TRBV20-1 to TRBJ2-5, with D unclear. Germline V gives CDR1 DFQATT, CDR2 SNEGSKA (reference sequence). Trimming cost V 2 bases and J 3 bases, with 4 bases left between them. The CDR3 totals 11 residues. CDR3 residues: CSARRKETQYF. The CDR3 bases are TGCAGTGCTAGACGGAAAGAGACCCAGTACTTC.

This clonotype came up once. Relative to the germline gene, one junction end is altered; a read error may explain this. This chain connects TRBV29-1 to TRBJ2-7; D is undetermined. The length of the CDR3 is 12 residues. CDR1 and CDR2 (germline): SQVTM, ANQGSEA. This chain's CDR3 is CSVSTISYEQCF. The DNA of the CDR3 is TGCAGCGTTTCTACCATATCCTACGAGCAGTGCTTC.

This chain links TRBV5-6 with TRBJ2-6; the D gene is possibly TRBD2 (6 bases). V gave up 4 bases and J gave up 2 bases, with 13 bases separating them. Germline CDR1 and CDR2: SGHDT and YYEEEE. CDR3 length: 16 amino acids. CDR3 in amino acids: CASSLLRGTGANVLTF. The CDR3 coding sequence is TGTGCCAGCAGCCTCCTCCGGGGGACTGGGGCCAACGTCCTGACTTTC.

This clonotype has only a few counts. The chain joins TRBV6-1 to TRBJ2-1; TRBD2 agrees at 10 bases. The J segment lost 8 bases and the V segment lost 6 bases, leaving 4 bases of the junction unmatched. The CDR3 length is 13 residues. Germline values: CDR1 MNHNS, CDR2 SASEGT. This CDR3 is CASRASGSYEQFF. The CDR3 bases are TGTGCCAGCAGGGCTAGCGGGAGCTATGAGCAGTTCTTC.

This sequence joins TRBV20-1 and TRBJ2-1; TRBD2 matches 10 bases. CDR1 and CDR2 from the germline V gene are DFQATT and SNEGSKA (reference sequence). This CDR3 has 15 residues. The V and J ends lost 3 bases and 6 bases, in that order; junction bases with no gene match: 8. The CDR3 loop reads CSASSPLAGTNEQFF. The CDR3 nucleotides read TGCAGTGCTAGTTCCCCACTAGCGGGAACCAATGAGCAGTTCTTC.

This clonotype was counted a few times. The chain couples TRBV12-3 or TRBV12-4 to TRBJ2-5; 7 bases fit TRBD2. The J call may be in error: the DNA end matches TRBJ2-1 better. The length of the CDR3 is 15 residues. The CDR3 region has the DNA TGTGCCAGCAGACCTGGGCTAGCGGTGTACAATGAGCAGTTCTTC. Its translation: CASRPGLAVYNEQFF.

CDR3 in DNA: TGCGCCAGCAGCTCCGACAGGGAGGGGCCACCCCTCCACTTT. As protein: CASSSDREGPPLHF. The chain recombines TRBV5-1 with TRBJ1-6; TRBD1 matches 7 bases. The CDR3 extends over 14 amino acids. J gave up 11 bases and V 3 bases, and 8 bases lay outside the gene matches. Germline V gives CDR1 SGHRS, CDR2 YFSETQ.

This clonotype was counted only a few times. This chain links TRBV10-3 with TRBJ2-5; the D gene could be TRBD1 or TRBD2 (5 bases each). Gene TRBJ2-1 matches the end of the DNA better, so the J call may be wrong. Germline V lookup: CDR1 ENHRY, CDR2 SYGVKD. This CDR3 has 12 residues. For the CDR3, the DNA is TGTGCCATCAGCTGGGACCTCAATGAGCAGTTCTTC. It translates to CAISWDLNEQFF.

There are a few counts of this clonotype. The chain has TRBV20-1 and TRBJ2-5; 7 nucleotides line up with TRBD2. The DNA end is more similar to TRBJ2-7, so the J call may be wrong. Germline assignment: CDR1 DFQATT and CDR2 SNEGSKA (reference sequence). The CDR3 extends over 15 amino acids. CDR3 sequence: CSARESASGVYEQYF. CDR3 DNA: TGCAGTGCTAGAGAGTCGGCTAGCGGTGTCTACGAGCAGTACTTC.